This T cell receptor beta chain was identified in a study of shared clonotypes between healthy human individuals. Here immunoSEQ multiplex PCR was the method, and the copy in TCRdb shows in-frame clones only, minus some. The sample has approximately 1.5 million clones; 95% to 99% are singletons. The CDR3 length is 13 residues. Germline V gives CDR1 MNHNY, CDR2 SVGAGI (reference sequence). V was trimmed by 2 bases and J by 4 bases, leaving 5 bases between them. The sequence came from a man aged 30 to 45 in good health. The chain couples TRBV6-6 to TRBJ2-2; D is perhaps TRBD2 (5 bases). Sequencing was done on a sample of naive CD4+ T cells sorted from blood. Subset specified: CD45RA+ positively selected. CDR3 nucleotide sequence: TGTGCCAGCAGTTACGCGGGCACCGGGGAGCTGTTTTTT. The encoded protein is CASSYAGTGELFF.